The 13 T cell receptor beta chains presented below share a single source sample, sequenced in a study of long-term antiretroviral therapy in people with HIV. Version v3.0 of the immunoSEQ assay was performed at survey level. The protocol was immunoSEQ multiplex PCR, while the TCRdb copy is restricted to in-frame clones and leaves out a portion. This table has 25,000 to 35,000 clones, roughly 84% appearing once. Here the sequenced sample was unsorted PBMCs, taken 0.4 years after starting antiretroviral therapy. The receptors originated from a man aged 18 to 35 with HIV.

The chain links TRBV5-1 to TRBJ1-1, with D unresolved. Germline CDR1 and CDR2: SGHRS and YFSETQ. This CDR3 has 15 amino acids. Trimming took 0 bases from V and 0 from J, leaving 9 bases between them. This CDR3 is CASSLEVGMNTEAFF. The DNA of the CDR3 is TGCGCCAGCAGCTTGGAAGTAGGGATGAACACTGAAGCTTTCTTT.

The V and J genes are TRBV19 and TRBJ2-7, with 9 nucleotides matching TRBD2. There are 14 residues in the CDR3. The germline gives CDR1 LNHDA, CDR2 SQIVND (reference sequence). The J segment lost 5 bases and the V segment lost 4 bases, leaving 6 bases of the junction unmatched. CDR3 DNA: TGTGCCAGTAGTACCCTAGCGGGACAAGACGAGCAGTACTTC. Translation gives CASSTLAGQDEQYF.

The chain links TRBV4-3 to TRBJ2-1; maybe TRBD2 (6 bases). Germline CDR1 reads LGHNA; CDR2 reads YSLEER. The V end lost 0 bases, the J end lost 6 bases, and 15 bases lay between the germline ends. This CDR3 spans 16 amino acids. Here the CDR3 DNA reads TGCGCCAGCAGCCAAGACGGCTTTCAGGAGGGCAATGAGCAGTTCTTC. Translating it yields CASSQDGFQEGNEQFF.

V and J are TRBV27 and TRBJ2-1; 9 bases align to TRBD1. V shed 7 bases and J 7 bases; nucleotides not matched to a gene: 14. The CDR3 sequence is 16 residues long. Germline V CDR1 and CDR2: MNHEY, SMNVEV (reference sequence). The CDR3 protein is CASTSIDRGNGNEQFF. CDR3 sequence (DNA): TGTGCCAGCACCTCTATTGACAGGGGGAATGGGAATGAGCAGTTCTTC.

The chain is built from TRBV6-6 and TRBJ1-1; TRBD1 matches 11 bases. The CDR3 loop spans 14 amino acids. Germline CDR1 reads MNHNY; CDR2 reads SVGAGI (reference sequence). The ends lost 8 bases at V and 3 bases at J; junction bases unmatched: 5. The CDR3 spells CASGQGALDTEAFF. The CDR3 bases are TGTGCCAGCGGACAGGGGGCTCTGGACACTGAAGCTTTCTTT.

The V gene is TRBV5-6, the J gene TRBJ1-5; D gene uncertain. Germline V gene sequence: CDR1 SGHDT, CDR2 YYEEEE. Trimming removed 2 bases from V and 2 bases from J, with 5 bases in between. This CDR3 has 13 residues. Here the CDR3 DNA reads TGTGCCAGCAGCTTACGGGGCAATCAGCCCCAGCATTTT. Translation: CASSLRGNQPQHF. Supplemented by reference TRBV5-6 and TRBJ1-5, the full variable domain reads DAGVTQSPTHLIKTRGQQVTLRCSPKSGHDTVSWYQQALGQGPQFIFQYYEEEERQRGNFPDRFSGHQFPNYSSELNVNALLLGDSALYLCASSLRGNQPQHFGDGTRLSIL.

The chain joins TRBV5-1 to TRBJ1-1; possible D gene TRBD1, 5 bases. From germline, CDR1 is SGHRS and CDR2 YFSETQ. V shed 6 bases and J shed 4 bases, with 16 bases lying between them. The CDR3 covers 14 residues. The chain's CDR3 is CASTPGGSGTEAFF. The CDR3 nucleotides are TGCGCCAGCACCCCTGGGGGGTCTGGCACTGAAGCTTTCTTT.

This clone was seen a few times. Here the CDR3 reads CASSLRRGAGDTQYF. The CDR3 DNA follows: TGTGCCAGCAGCCTTCGGCGGGGGGCGGGAGATACGCAGTATTTT. The V and J genes are TRBV14 and TRBJ2-3, with 8 positions matching TRBD2. The V gene's germline CDR1 is SGHDN and CDR2 FVKESK. The length of the CDR3 is 15 residues. After removal of 4 bases from V and 5 bases from J, the junction contained 8 bases not matched to a gene.

The V and J genes are TRBV4-1 and TRBJ2-7; 10 bases align to TRBD1. The CDR3 extends over 15 amino acids. Germline trimming cut 1 base from V and 2 bases from J; bases unmatched to any gene: 2. Germline lookup yields CDR1 MGHRA and CDR2 YSYEKL. The CDR3 spells CASSQVGQGAYEQYF. In DNA form, the CDR3 reads TGCGCCAGCAGCCAAGTCGGACAGGGGGCCTACGAGCAGTACTTC.

This sequence joins TRBV5-1 and TRBJ1-1, with D hard to call. This CDR3 is built from 14 residues. The germline V and J ends were trimmed by 0 bases and 1 base, with 7 bases remaining between them. Looked up from germline, CDR1 is SGHRS and CDR2 is YFSETQ. The CDR3 DNA reads as TGCGCCAGCAGCTTGGTGATAGGGAACACTGAAGCTTTCTTT. Its protein is CASSLVIGNTEAFF.

This rearrangement joins TRBV4-1 to TRBJ2-1, with a weak D call TRBD1 (5 bases). Germline CDR1 reads MGHRA; CDR2 reads YSYEKL. The V end was cut by 3 bases, the J end by 6 bases, with 12 bases between. The CDR3 has 14 amino acids. The CDR3 reads CASSHPGWGNEQFF. CDR3 sequence (DNA): TGCGCCAGCAGCCACCCAGGGTGGGGCAATGAGCAGTTCTTC.

This clone appeared a few times. The chain uses TRBV4-1 and TRBJ1-2; TRBD1 is a possible D gene (5 bases). V was trimmed by 6 bases and J by 3 bases, leaving 11 bases between them. CDR3 length: 13 amino acids. Germline CDR1 MGHRA, CDR2 YSYEKL. CDR3 residues: CASRASGDYGYTF. The CDR3 DNA reads TGCGCCAGCAGGGCCTCGGGGGACTATGGCTACACCTTC.

The chain has TRBV19 and TRBJ2-1; TRBD1 agrees at 9 bases. The germline V gene has CDR1 LNHDA and CDR2 SQIVND (reference sequence). V lost 3 bases to trimming and J lost 4 bases; unmatched junction nucleotides: 10. This CDR3 is built from 17 residues. This CDR3 reads CASSIRLGQGLYNEQFF. The CDR3 coding sequence is TGTGCCAGTAGTATCCGTCTCGGACAGGGGTTGTACAATGAGCAGTTCTTC.